The clone carrying this T cell receptor (beta chain) was counted only a few times. The record originates from a study of sequential checkpoint blockade in melanoma. Germline CDR1 MNHNS, CDR2 SASEGT. The CDR3 extends over 15 amino acids. Trimming cost V 2 bases and J 4 bases; bases outside gene matches: 5. The treatment here: randomized to nivolumab then ipilimumab (arm A) or the reverse (arm B). None of the patients previously received DNA-damaging chemotherapy. TCRdb's table, derived via immunoSEQ multiplex PCR, lists solely in-frame clones and lacks some. Of about 11,000 clones listed, around four fifths are singletons.

The TCR originated in a human donor with melanoma. The chain recombines TRBV6-1 with TRBJ2-3; 8 bases are a match to TRBD2. The sequenced sample was CD8+ T cells sorted from blood (inferred from file names), obtained from a patient given nivolumab and ipilimumab in sequence. The CDR3 here is CASSERSGSADTQYF. In DNA form, the CDR3 reads TGTGCCAGCAGTGAAAGGAGCGGGAGTGCAGATACGCAGTATTTT.